This TCR beta chain emerged from a study of T cells in Graves' hyperthyroidism and ophthalmopathy. The source material, RNA transcripts, was used to amplify TCR beta CDR3 regions. First-round RT-PCR targeting the TCR CDR3 was performed with the HTBI primer set. TCRdb recomputed calls from the multiplex PCR reads with MiXCR, one row per CDR3 protein. Of about 600,000 distinct CDR3 sequences in the sample, 14% are singletons; the top ten hold more than 6%. The V and J ends lost 10 bases and 2 bases, in that order; junction bases with no gene match: 5. The CDR3 runs 13 residues. Germline lookup yields CDR1 SNHLY and CDR2 FYNNEI. This clonotype was recorded at least ten times.

Sequencing was done on a sample of blood. The TCR originated in a young woman with Graves' ophthalmopathy. The V and J genes are TRBV2 and TRBJ2-7; 10 nucleotides agree with TRBD1. The CDR3 coding sequence is TGTGCCACCCTAGGACAGGGGGCCTACGAGCAGTACTTC. This codes for CATLGQGAYEQYF.